The rows below give T cell receptor beta chains drawn from one sample of a study of blood T cell repertoires in COVID-19. Assay: immunoSEQ multiplex PCR; the TCRdb copy retains only in-frame clones and omits some. This table holds approximately 460,000 clones, approximately 92% found once. The specimen was peripheral blood. Every receptor here comes from a man in his late teens or twenties with COVID-19, enrolled during active disease. Both conserved end residues are part of each CDR3. The D gene is left open where the match is weak. Size is omitted from some rows. Given values are once, few, many or a class for expanded clones.

j_call: TRBJ1-6; v_call: TRBV4-1; d_call: NA; clone_size: NA; cdr3_nt: TGCGCCAGCAGCCAAGATTCTATGCTAGAGGATCCCCTCCACTTT; cdr3_aa: CASSQDSMLEDPLHF
j_call: TRBJ1-5; v_call: TRBV6-5; d_call: NA; clone_size: few; cdr3_nt: TGTGCCAGCCGGGACATAGCCTATAGCAATCAGCCCCAGCATTTT; cdr3_aa: CASRDIAYSNQPQHF
j_call: TRBJ2-7; v_call: TRBV6-5; d_call: NA; clone_size: NA; cdr3_nt: TGTGCCAGCAGTAGGGCCGCCAGGGTGGGCGACGAGCAGTACTTC; cdr3_aa: CASSRAARVGDEQYF
j_call: TRBJ2-5; v_call: TRBV3-1/TRBV3-2; d_call: TRBD2; clone_size: NA; cdr3_nt: TGTGCCAGCAGCCAAGATCTCCGCACTAGCGGTAAAGAGACCCAGTACTTC; cdr3_aa: CASSQDLRTSGKETQYF
j_call: TRBJ2-7; v_call: TRBV2; d_call: TRBD1; clone_size: once; cdr3_nt: TGTGCCAGCAGTGAATTCGGACAGGGGACCTACGAGCAGTACTTC; cdr3_aa: CASSEFGQGTYEQYF
j_call: TRBJ2-3; v_call: TRBV19; d_call: TRBD1; clone_size: NA; cdr3_nt: TGTGCCAGTACCTCCAGGGGGCTCGGAGATACGCAGTATTTT; cdr3_aa: CASTSRGLGDTQYF
j_call: TRBJ2-7; v_call: TRBV5-4; d_call: NA; clone_size: NA; cdr3_nt: TGTGCCAGCAGCTTCTCGGGACATCGTGGAAGCGGTCTCTCCTACGAGCAGTACTTC; cdr3_aa: CASSFSGHRGSGLSYEQYF
j_call: TRBJ2-1; v_call: TRBV7-3; d_call: NA; clone_size: NA; cdr3_nt: TGTGCCAGCAGCTTAACCAGGGAGGATGAGCAGTTCTTC; cdr3_aa: CASSLTREDEQFF
j_call: TRBJ2-3; v_call: TRBV6-1; d_call: NA; clone_size: NA; cdr3_nt: TGTGCCAGCAGTGACACGATAGCGCTAGGGACAGATACGCAGTATTTT; cdr3_aa: CASSDTIALGTDTQYF
j_call: TRBJ2-7; v_call: TRBV6-5; d_call: NA; clone_size: NA; cdr3_nt: TGTGCCAGCAGTTACTCCCGAGGCTCCTACGAGCAGTACTTC; cdr3_aa: CASSYSRGSYEQYF
j_call: TRBJ2-5; v_call: TRBV5-6; d_call: NA; clone_size: NA; cdr3_nt: TGTGCCAGCAGCTTGGGCAGGGCAGAGACCCAGTACTTC; cdr3_aa: CASSLGRAETQYF
j_call: TRBJ2-1; v_call: TRBV4-2; d_call: TRBD2; clone_size: few; cdr3_nt: TGTGCCAGCAGCCAAGGACTAGCGGGGTACAATGAGCAGTTCTTC; cdr3_aa: CASSQGLAGYNEQFF
j_call: TRBJ2-7; v_call: TRBV6-2/TRBV6-3; d_call: TRBD2; clone_size: once; cdr3_nt: TGTGCCAGCAGTTCCGGACTAGGGGAGACCTACGAGCAGTACTTC; cdr3_aa: CASSSGLGETYEQYF
j_call: TRBJ1-1; v_call: TRBV18; d_call: NA; clone_size: NA; cdr3_nt: TGTGCCAGCTCACTACGAGAACCACGGGTGACTGAAGCTTTCTTT; cdr3_aa: CASSLREPRVTEAFF
j_call: TRBJ2-5; v_call: TRBV18; d_call: TRBD2; clone_size: NA; cdr3_nt: TGTGCCAGCTCACCAAGCGGCGGGAGGCAAGAGACCCAGTACTTC; cdr3_aa: CASSPSGGRQETQYF
j_call: TRBJ2-7; v_call: TRBV19; d_call: TRBD1; clone_size: NA; cdr3_nt: TGTGCCAGTAGACACGGACAGGGGTACGAGCAGTACTTC; cdr3_aa: CASRHGQGYEQYF
j_call: TRBJ1-3; v_call: TRBV30; d_call: NA; clone_size: few; cdr3_nt: TGTGCCTGGTATACTGGAAACACCATATATTTT; cdr3_aa: CAWYTGNTIYF
j_call: TRBJ2-1; v_call: TRBV12-5; d_call: TRBD2; clone_size: NA; cdr3_nt: TGTGCTAGTGGGTCGGGACTAGCGGGGAGGACTGAGCAGTTCTTC; cdr3_aa: CASGSGLAGRTEQFF
j_call: TRBJ2-7; v_call: TRBV4-2; d_call: NA; clone_size: NA; cdr3_nt: TGTGCCAGCAGCCCCGAAATGGCAGGGGCCTACGAGCAGTACTTC; cdr3_aa: CASSPEMAGAYEQYF
j_call: TRBJ2-3; v_call: TRBV5-8; d_call: NA; clone_size: NA; cdr3_nt: TGTGCCAGCAGCTTGGAGCCTCGCACAGATACGCAGTATTTT; cdr3_aa: CASSLEPRTDTQYF
j_call: TRBJ1-6; v_call: TRBV5-1; d_call: TRBD1; clone_size: NA; cdr3_nt: TGCGCCAGCAGCCTTGAACAGGGGGTTGATTCACCCCTCCACTTT; cdr3_aa: CASSLEQGVDSPLHF
j_call: TRBJ2-1; v_call: TRBV29-1; d_call: TRBD2; clone_size: NA; cdr3_nt: TGCAGCGTTCTGACTAGCGGTGTCCTTAATGAGCAGTTCTTC; cdr3_aa: CSVLTSGVLNEQFF
j_call: TRBJ2-7; v_call: TRBV7-9; d_call: TRBD1; clone_size: few; cdr3_nt: TGTGCCAGCAGCATCCGACAGGGGAGATACGAGCAGTACTTC; cdr3_aa: CASSIRQGRYEQYF
j_call: TRBJ1-2; v_call: TRBV6-5; d_call: TRBD1; clone_size: NA; cdr3_nt: TGTGCCAGCAGGACCGGACAGGGACCCTATGGCTACACCTTC; cdr3_aa: CASRTGQGPYGYTF
j_call: TRBJ1-2; v_call: TRBV6-5; d_call: NA; clone_size: NA; cdr3_nt: TGTGCCAGCAGCAAAACAGGGCTTGGGGCCAGGGGCTACACCTTC; cdr3_aa: CASSKTGLGARGYTF
j_call: TRBJ2-3; v_call: TRBV2; d_call: NA; clone_size: once; cdr3_nt: TGTGCCAGCAGTGAATATGGGGGCTATACGCAGTATTTT; cdr3_aa: CASSEYGGYTQYF
j_call: TRBJ2-1; v_call: TRBV7-9; d_call: NA; clone_size: NA; cdr3_nt: TGTGCCAGCAGCTTAGTATATGGTAGTACCAATGAGCAGTTCTTC; cdr3_aa: CASSLVYGSTNEQFF
j_call: TRBJ1-1; v_call: TRBV4-1; d_call: TRBD1; clone_size: NA; cdr3_nt: TGCGCCAGCAGCCAAGGGTACAGGGGTAAGAACACTGAAGCTTTCTTT; cdr3_aa: CASSQGYRGKNTEAFF
j_call: TRBJ2-2; v_call: TRBV3-1/TRBV3-2; d_call: TRBD1; clone_size: once; cdr3_nt: TGTGCCAGCAGCCCCACGGGGACAGGGGGGACCGGGGAGCTGTTTTTT; cdr3_aa: CASSPTGTGGTGELFF
j_call: TRBJ1-1; v_call: TRBV27; d_call: TRBD1; clone_size: NA; cdr3_nt: TGTGCCACCGGGGACAGGGGCGAGGGGGGGACTGAAGCTTTCTTT; cdr3_aa: CATGDRGEGGTEAFF
j_call: TRBJ1-2; v_call: TRBV2; d_call: TRBD1; clone_size: NA; cdr3_nt: TGTGCCAGCAGCCAACGGACAGGACAGGGTTATGGCTACACCTTC; cdr3_aa: CASSQRTGQGYGYTF
j_call: TRBJ1-1; v_call: TRBV6-6; d_call: NA; clone_size: NA; cdr3_nt: TGTGCCAGCAGTCGCAGGGTGAGGACTGAAGCTTTCTTT; cdr3_aa: CASSRRVRTEAFF
j_call: TRBJ1-6; v_call: TRBV10-1; d_call: TRBD1; clone_size: NA; cdr3_nt: TGCGCCAGCAGACAGGGGAAGTTATCACCCCTCCACTTT; cdr3_aa: CASRQGKLSPLHF
j_call: TRBJ2-7; v_call: TRBV27; d_call: TRBD1; clone_size: NA; cdr3_nt: TGTGCCAGCAGTTTGGGACAGACCTACGAGCAGTACTTC; cdr3_aa: CASSLGQTYEQYF
j_call: TRBJ2-7; v_call: TRBV11-2; d_call: TRBD1; clone_size: NA; cdr3_nt: TGTGCCAGCAGCTTAGGACAGGGGGGCTCCTACGAGCAGTACTTC; cdr3_aa: CASSLGQGGSYEQYF
j_call: TRBJ2-7; v_call: TRBV7-9; d_call: NA; clone_size: NA; cdr3_nt: TGTGCCAGCACCCAAGGGCAGGGCGAGCAGTACTTC; cdr3_aa: CASTQGQGEQYF
j_call: TRBJ1-6; v_call: TRBV18; d_call: TRBD1; clone_size: NA; cdr3_nt: TGTGCCAGCTCACCACGTGGGACAGACAATTCACCCCTCCACTTT; cdr3_aa: CASSPRGTDNSPLHF
j_call: TRBJ1-6; v_call: TRBV5-5; d_call: TRBD1; clone_size: NA; cdr3_nt: TGTGCCAGCAGCTTCGACGGGACAGGCAATTCACCCCTCCACTTT; cdr3_aa: CASSFDGTGNSPLHF
j_call: TRBJ2-1; v_call: TRBV7-6; d_call: NA; clone_size: NA; cdr3_nt: TGTGCCAGCAGCTTATCGGTGGACAATGAGCAGTTCTTC; cdr3_aa: CASSLSVDNEQFF
j_call: TRBJ2-7; v_call: TRBV6-5; d_call: NA; clone_size: NA; cdr3_nt: TGTGCCAGCTTCCGTGGGGGGTCCGCCTACGAGCAGTACTTC; cdr3_aa: CASFRGGSAYEQYF
j_call: TRBJ1-4; v_call: TRBV6-5; d_call: NA; clone_size: NA; cdr3_nt: TGTGCCAGCACGGGTACCGCATCCTATGAAAAACTGTTTTTT; cdr3_aa: CASTGTASYEKLFF
j_call: TRBJ2-1; v_call: TRBV18; d_call: TRBD2; clone_size: NA; cdr3_nt: TGTGCCAGCTCAGAACTACTAGCGGGGGCCTACAATGAGCAGTTCTTC; cdr3_aa: CASSELLAGAYNEQFF
j_call: TRBJ2-7; v_call: TRBV4-2; d_call: NA; clone_size: NA; cdr3_nt: TGTGCCAGCAGCCAAGGCCTGGCAGACCGGGATAGCGAGCAGTACTTC; cdr3_aa: CASSQGLADRDSEQYF
j_call: TRBJ2-7; v_call: TRBV29-1; d_call: NA; clone_size: NA; cdr3_nt: TGCAGCGTTGAGGGCGGAGGCTCCTACGAGCAGTACTTC; cdr3_aa: CSVEGGGSYEQYF
j_call: TRBJ2-5; v_call: TRBV4-1; d_call: NA; clone_size: NA; cdr3_nt: TGCGCCAGCAGCCAAGATCCCTCCCAAGAGACCCAGTACTTC; cdr3_aa: CASSQDPSQETQYF
j_call: TRBJ2-1; v_call: TRBV6-5; d_call: TRBD2; clone_size: NA; cdr3_nt: TGTGCCAGCAGCCCCGGGACTAGCGGCTACAATGAGCAGTTCTTC; cdr3_aa: CASSPGTSGYNEQFF
j_call: TRBJ1-4; v_call: TRBV12-5; d_call: TRBD1; clone_size: once; cdr3_nt: TGTGCTAGTGGCCGTGGACAGGGGGCCGATGAAAAACTGTTTTTT; cdr3_aa: CASGRGQGADEKLFF
j_call: TRBJ1-1; v_call: TRBV6-5; d_call: NA; clone_size: NA; cdr3_nt: TGTGCCAGCAGTTACTCGAAGTCCAGCCCAGGGGCTGAAGCTTTCTTT; cdr3_aa: CASSYSKSSPGAEAFF
j_call: TRBJ2-3; v_call: TRBV3-1/TRBV3-2; d_call: TRBD2; clone_size: NA; cdr3_nt: TGTGCCAGCAGCCAAGGGAGGCCTTTAGCGGGAGGGTTAACAGATACGCAGTATTTT; cdr3_aa: CASSQGRPLAGGLTDTQYF
j_call: TRBJ1-5; v_call: TRBV19; d_call: NA; clone_size: NA; cdr3_nt: TGTGCCAGTAGTAGGGCAGTTAATCAGCCCCAGCATTTT; cdr3_aa: CASSRAVNQPQHF
j_call: TRBJ1-1; v_call: TRBV7-9; d_call: NA; clone_size: NA; cdr3_nt: TGTGCCAGCACCTTAGGGGCAGTAGCTGAAGCTTTCTTT; cdr3_aa: CASTLGAVAEAFF
j_call: TRBJ2-5; v_call: TRBV30; d_call: NA; clone_size: NA; cdr3_nt: TGTGCCTGGAGTGCAGGGCTCGGGGAGACCCAGTACTTC; cdr3_aa: CAWSAGLGETQYF
j_call: TRBJ2-2; v_call: TRBV7-6; d_call: NA; clone_size: once; cdr3_nt: TGTGCCAGCAGCTTAGAGGGGTCGCTCACCGGGGAGCTGTTTTTT; cdr3_aa: CASSLEGSLTGELFF